These T cell receptor beta chains were read from a single sample in a study of T cell responses to AZD1222 COVID-19 vaccine. Generated by immunoSEQ multiplex PCR, the TCRdb table keeps only in-frame clones and is missing some. The sample shows 150,000 or so clones, 85% to 90% of them seen only once. The specimen comprised peripheral blood, sampled on day 0 of AZD1222 vaccination. The receptor source for this set is an adult in good health. Both conserved end residues are part of each CDR3. A D gene is named only where the DNA matches it firmly. Clone size is not always given. Where it is, it says once, few, many or a class for expanded clones.

cdr3_aa: CAISESQGNQPQHF
cdr3_nt: TGTGCCATCAGTGAGTCACAAGGAAATCAGCCCCAGCATTTT
j_call: TRBJ1-5
d_call: -
cdr3_length: 14
clone_size: -
v_call: TRBV10-3

cdr3_aa: CASSPSQETQYF
cdr3_nt: TGTGCCAGCTCCCCTTCTCAGGAGACCCAGTACTTC
j_call: TRBJ2-5
d_call: -
cdr3_length: 12
clone_size: -
v_call: TRBV18

cdr3_aa: CASSLSPSNQPQHF
cdr3_nt: TGTGCCAGCAGTCTAAGCCCTAGCAATCAGCCCCAGCATTTT
j_call: TRBJ1-5
d_call: -
cdr3_length: 14
clone_size: -
v_call: TRBV6-5

cdr3_aa: CASGTGKNTIYF
cdr3_nt: TGTGCCAGCGGGACAGGGAAAAACACCATATATTTT
j_call: TRBJ1-3
d_call: TRBD1
cdr3_length: 12
clone_size: -
v_call: TRBV28

cdr3_aa: CASSLDAGANEKLFF
cdr3_nt: TGTGCCAGCAGCTTAGACGCAGGGGCAAATGAAAAACTGTTTTTT
j_call: TRBJ1-4
d_call: -
cdr3_length: 15
clone_size: -
v_call: TRBV7-3

cdr3_aa: CASSQDGQGARYEQYF
cdr3_nt: TGCGCCAGCAGCCAAGACGGACAGGGGGCGCGATACGAGCAGTACTTC
j_call: TRBJ2-7
d_call: TRBD1
cdr3_length: 16
clone_size: -
v_call: TRBV4-3

cdr3_aa: CASSPGQPNTEAFF
cdr3_nt: TGCGCCAGCAGCCCGGGACAGCCCAACACTGAAGCTTTCTTT
j_call: TRBJ1-1
d_call: TRBD1
cdr3_length: 14
clone_size: -
v_call: TRBV5-1

cdr3_aa: CAIRGIDEKLFF
cdr3_nt: TGTGCCATCAGGGGGATCGATGAAAAACTGTTTTTT
j_call: TRBJ1-4
d_call: -
cdr3_length: 12
clone_size: once
v_call: TRBV10-3

cdr3_aa: CASSLGHLNTEAFF
cdr3_nt: TGCGCCAGCAGCCTGGGACACTTGAACACTGAAGCTTTCTTT
j_call: TRBJ1-1
d_call: -
cdr3_length: 14
clone_size: -
v_call: TRBV4-3

cdr3_aa: CASSFSGPLYEQYF
cdr3_nt: TGTGCCAGCAGTTTCTCAGGGCCTCTTTACGAGCAGTACTTC
j_call: TRBJ2-7
d_call: -
cdr3_length: 14
clone_size: -
v_call: TRBV28